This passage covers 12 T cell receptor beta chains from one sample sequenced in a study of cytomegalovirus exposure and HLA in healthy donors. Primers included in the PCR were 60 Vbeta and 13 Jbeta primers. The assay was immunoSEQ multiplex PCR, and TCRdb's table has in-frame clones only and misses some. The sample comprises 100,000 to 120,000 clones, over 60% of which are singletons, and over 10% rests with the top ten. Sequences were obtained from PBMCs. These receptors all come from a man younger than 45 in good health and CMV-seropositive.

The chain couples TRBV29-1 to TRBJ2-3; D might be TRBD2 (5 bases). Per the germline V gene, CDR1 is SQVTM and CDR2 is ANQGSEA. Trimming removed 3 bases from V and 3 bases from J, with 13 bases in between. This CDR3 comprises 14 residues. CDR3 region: CSVEWRAQTDTQYF. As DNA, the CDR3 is TGCAGCGTTGAGTGGCGGGCCCAAACAGATACGCAGTATTTT.

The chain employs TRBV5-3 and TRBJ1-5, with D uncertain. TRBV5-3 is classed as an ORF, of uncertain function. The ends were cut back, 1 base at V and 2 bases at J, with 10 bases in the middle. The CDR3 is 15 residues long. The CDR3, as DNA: TGTGCCAGAAGCTTGAGTGGGGAGGGCAATCAGCCCCAGCATTTT. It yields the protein CARSLSGEGNQPQHF.

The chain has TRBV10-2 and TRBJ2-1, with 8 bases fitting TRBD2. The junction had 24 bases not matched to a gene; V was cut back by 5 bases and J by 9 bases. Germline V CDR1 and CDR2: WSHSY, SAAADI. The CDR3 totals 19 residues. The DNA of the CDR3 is TGCGCCAGCAGTAGGGCCCTGTGGGATAGCGGGGTCGAAGGGGCTGAGCAGTTCTTC. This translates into CASSRALWDSGVEGAEQFF.

The CDR3 DNA sequence: TGTGCCAGCAGATCCAGGGGTCTGGGGGAAAAACTGTTTTTT. It is translated as CASRSRGLGEKLFF. The genes are TRBV28 and TRBJ1-4; D perhaps matches TRBD1 (6 bases). Between the trimmed V and J ends, which lost 6 bases and 8 bases, there was a span of 16 bases. CDR1 MDHEN and CDR2 SYDVKM come from the germline V gene. CDR3 length equals 14 residues.

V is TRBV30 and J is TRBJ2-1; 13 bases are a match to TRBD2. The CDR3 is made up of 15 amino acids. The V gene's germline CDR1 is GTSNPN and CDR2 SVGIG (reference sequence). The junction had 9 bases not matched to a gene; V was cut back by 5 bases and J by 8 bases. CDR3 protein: CAWGPGTSGIHEQFF. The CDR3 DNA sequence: TGTGCCTGGGGACCAGGGACTAGCGGGATCCATGAGCAGTTCTTC. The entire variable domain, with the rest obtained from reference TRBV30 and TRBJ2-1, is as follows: SQTIHQWPATLVQPVGSPLSLECTVEGTSNPNLYWYRQAAGRGLQLLFYSVGIGQISSEVPQNLSASRPQDRQFILSSKKLLLSDSGFYLCAWGPGTSGIHEQFFGPGTRLTVL.

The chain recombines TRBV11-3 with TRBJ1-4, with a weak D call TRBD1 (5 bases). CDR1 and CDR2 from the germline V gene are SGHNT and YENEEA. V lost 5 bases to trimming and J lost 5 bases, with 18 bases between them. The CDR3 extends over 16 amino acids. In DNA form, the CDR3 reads TGTGCCAGCAGCCGAGGGTGGGGACTTTTGAATGAAAAACTGTTTTTT. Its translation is CASSRGWGLLNEKLFF.

The CDR3 is CASSLAPLGLGLETQYF. The CDR3 region has the DNA TGTGCCAGCAGCTTAGCGCCGTTGGGGCTCGGGCTAGAGACCCAGTACTTC. V usage is TRBV7-9 and J usage is TRBJ2-5, with D possibly TRBD1 on 5 matching bases. Germline CDR1 is SEHNR and CDR2 is FQNEAQ (reference sequence). Between the trimmed V and J ends, which lost 0 bases and 4 bases, there was a span of 18 bases. The CDR3 totals 17 residues.

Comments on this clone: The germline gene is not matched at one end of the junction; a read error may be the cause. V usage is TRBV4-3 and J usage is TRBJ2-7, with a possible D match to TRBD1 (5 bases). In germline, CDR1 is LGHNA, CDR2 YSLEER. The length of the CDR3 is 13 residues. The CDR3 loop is CASSQMMGQERYF. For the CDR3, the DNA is TGCGCCAGCAGCCAAATGATGGGGCAGGAGCGGTACTTC.

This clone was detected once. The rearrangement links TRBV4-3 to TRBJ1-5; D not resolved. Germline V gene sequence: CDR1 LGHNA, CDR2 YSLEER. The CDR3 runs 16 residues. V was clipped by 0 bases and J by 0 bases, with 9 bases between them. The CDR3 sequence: CASSQDLADSNQPQHF. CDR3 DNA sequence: TGCGCCAGCAGCCAAGATCTGGCAGATAGCAATCAGCCCCAGCATTTT.

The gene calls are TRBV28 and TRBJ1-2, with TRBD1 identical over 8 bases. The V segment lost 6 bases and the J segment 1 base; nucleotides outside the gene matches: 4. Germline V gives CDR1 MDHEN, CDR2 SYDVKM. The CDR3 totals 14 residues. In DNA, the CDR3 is TGTGCCAGCAGCCAGGGGGCGGGTAACTATGGCTACACCTTC. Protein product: CASSQGAGNYGYTF.

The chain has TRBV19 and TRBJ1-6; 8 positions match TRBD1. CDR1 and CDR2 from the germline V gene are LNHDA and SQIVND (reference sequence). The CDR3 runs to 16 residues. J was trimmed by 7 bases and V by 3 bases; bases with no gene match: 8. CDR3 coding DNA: TGTGCCAGTAGTATCAACAGACAGGGGCGAAATTCACCCCTCCACTTT. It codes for CASSINRQGRNSPLHF.

The CDR3 nucleotides are TGTGCCAGCATGTGGTCAGTCTCCTACAATGAGCAGTTCTTC. As protein: CASMWSVSYNEQFF. The J gene is TRBJ2-1, the V gene TRBV2; D call uncertain. Trimming cost V 7 bases and J 0 bases, with 10 bases left between them. Germline CDR1 and CDR2: SNHLY and FYNNEI. This CDR3 is built from 14 residues.